The T cell receptor (beta chain) described here comes from a study of cytomegalovirus exposure and HLA in healthy donors. The PCR contained 60 Vbeta and 13 Jbeta primers. The data were produced by immunoSEQ multiplex PCR, yet TCRdb's version contains in-frame clones alone and is incomplete. Of about 120,000 clones in the sample, 50% to 75% are singletons; the top ten hold 8% to 9%. Sequenced material: PBMCs. This clonotype originated in a woman aged 40 to 55 in good health and CMV-seropositive.

The CDR3 spells CASGLDGASNQPQHF. CDR3 nucleotides: TGTGCCAGCGGCCTCGATGGGGCTAGCAATCAGCCCCAGCATTTT. The chain joins TRBV7-9 to TRBJ1-5; TRBD1 is a possible D gene (5 bases). CDR3 length: 15 residues. V was clipped by 8 bases and J by 0 bases, with 14 bases between them. The V gene's germline CDR1 is SEHNR and CDR2 FQNEAQ (reference sequence).